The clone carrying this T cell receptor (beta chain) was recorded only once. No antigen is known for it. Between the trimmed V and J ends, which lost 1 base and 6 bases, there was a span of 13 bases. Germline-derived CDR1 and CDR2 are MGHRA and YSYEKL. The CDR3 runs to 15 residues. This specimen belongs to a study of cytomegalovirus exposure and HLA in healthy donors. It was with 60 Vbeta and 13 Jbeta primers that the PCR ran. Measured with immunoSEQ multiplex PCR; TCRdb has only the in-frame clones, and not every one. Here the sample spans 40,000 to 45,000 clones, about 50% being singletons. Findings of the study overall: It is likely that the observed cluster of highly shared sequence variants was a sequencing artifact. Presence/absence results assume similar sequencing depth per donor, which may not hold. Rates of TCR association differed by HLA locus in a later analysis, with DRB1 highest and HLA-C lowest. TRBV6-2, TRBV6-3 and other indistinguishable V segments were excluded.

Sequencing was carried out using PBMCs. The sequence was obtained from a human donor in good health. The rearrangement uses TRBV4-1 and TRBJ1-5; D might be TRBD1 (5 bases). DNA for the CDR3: TGCGCCAGCAGCCAAGGGGACGGGGGACTTCAGCCCCAGCATTTT. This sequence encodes CASSQGDGGLQPQHF.